This entry lists 17 T cell receptor beta chains sequenced from one sample in a study of blood T cell repertoires in COVID-19. Profiling relied on immunoSEQ multiplex PCR, and the TCRdb table lists in-frame clones only, not all of them. The table shows 9,100 or so clones, with approximately 86% occurring only once. The sequenced sample was peripheral blood. These receptor sequences come from a human donor with active COVID-19. The donor label of this sample is uncertain.

The chain joins TRBV6-1 to TRBJ2-7; TRBD1 matches at 7 bases. Germline trimming cut 1 base from V and 0 bases from J; bases unmatched to any gene: 3. From germline, CDR1 is MNHNS and CDR2 SASEGT. This CDR3 is 15 amino acids long. CDR3 nucleotide sequence: TGTGCCAGCAGTGAAGTAGGGGGCCTCTCCTACGAGCAGTACTTC. As protein: CASSEVGGLSYEQYF.

The chain is built from TRBV4-2 and TRBJ2-7, with 9 bases identical to TRBD1. Per the germline V gene, CDR1 is LGHNA and CDR2 is YNFKEQ. With V trimmed by 4 bases and J by 5 bases, 3 bases remained unmatched. The CDR3 sequence is 13 residues long. CDR3 sequence: CASSRDRGDEQYF. Written as DNA, the CDR3 is TGTGCCAGCAGCCGCGACAGGGGGGACGAGCAGTACTTC.

J is TRBJ2-2 and V is TRBV19; the match to TRBD2 covers 14 bases. Losses at the gene ends were 7 bases for V and 3 bases for J; bases not matched to a gene: 4. The CDR3 runs to 16 residues. Germline V lookup: CDR1 LNHDA, CDR2 SQIVND (reference sequence). This chain's CDR3 is CASTGTSGRDTGELFF. The CDR3, as DNA: TGTGCCAGTACGGGGACTAGCGGGAGAGACACCGGGGAGCTGTTTTTT.

The rearrangement uses TRBV18 and TRBJ1-6, with D unresolved. This CDR3 has 15 amino acids. Trimming left V 3 bases short and J 1 base short, with 7 bases between. The V gene's germline CDR1 is KGHSH and CDR2 LQKENI. In DNA, the CDR3 is TGTGCCAGCTCACCCGCCGGGTCCTATAATTCACCCCTCCACTTT. Translated, it gives CASSPAGSYNSPLHF.

The chain uses TRBV5-1 and TRBJ2-7; 8 bases line up with TRBD2. CDR1 is SGHRS and CDR2 is YFSETQ in the germline V gene. V was clipped by 3 bases and J by 3 bases; unmatched bases: 8. The CDR3 consists of 15 residues. CDR3 protein: CASSSGVAGIYEQYF. As DNA, the CDR3 is TGCGCCAGCAGCTCCGGGGTAGCGGGGATCTACGAGCAGTACTTC.

Only a few counts were recorded for this clone. V gene TRBV9 combines with J gene TRBJ2-3; D ambiguous. Trimming removed 0 bases from V and 0 bases from J, with 11 bases in between. Germline-derived CDR1 and CDR2 are SGDLS and YYNGEE. There are 16 residues in the CDR3. The CDR3 sequence is CASSVGSLISTDTQYF. The CDR3 DNA reads TGTGCCAGCAGCGTAGGGTCCCTAATTAGCACAGATACGCAGTATTTT. Full variable domain (rest looked up from reference TRBV9 and TRBJ2-3): DSGVTQTPKHLITATGQRVTLRCSPRSGDLSVYWYQQSLDQGLQFLIQYYNGEERAKGNILERFSAQQFPDLHSELNLSSLELGDSALYFCASSVGSLISTDTQYFGPGTRLTVL.

The chain is built from TRBV4-1 and TRBJ1-2; D gene unclear. The CDR3 is 13 residues long. The ends were cut back, 4 bases at V and 4 bases at J, with 10 bases in the middle. Per the germline V gene, CDR1 is MGHRA and CDR2 is YSYEKL. The CDR3 nucleotides are TGCGCCAGCAGCCCTCAAAACGGCTATGGCTACACCTTC. As protein: CASSPQNGYGYTF.

This chain links TRBV19 with TRBJ2-2; TRBD2 agrees at 7 bases. The CDR3 extends over 17 amino acids. V lost 3 bases and J lost 0; bases outside the gene matches: 7. Looked up from germline, CDR1 is LNHDA and CDR2 is SQIVND (reference sequence). The CDR3 DNA reads as TGTGCCAGTAGTATCCCCTGGGGGGGATCGAACACCGGGGAGCTGTTTTTT. It is translated as CASSIPWGGSNTGELFF.

V usage is TRBV25-1 and J usage is TRBJ2-1; no clear D. CDR1 and CDR2 from the germline V gene are MGHDK and SYGVNS. V was clipped by 6 bases and J by 4 bases, with 25 bases between them. This CDR3 spans 18 amino acids. The CDR3 reads CASSYGTDRPTVYNEQFF. CDR3 sequence (DNA): TGTGCCAGCAGCTACGGTACAGATCGGCCTACGGTTTACAATGAGCAGTTCTTC.

This clone was found once. The genes are TRBV5-4 and TRBJ2-3; TRBD2 matches 13 bases. Germline values: CDR1 SGHNT, CDR2 YYREEE (reference sequence). J lost 0 bases, V lost 4 bases, and 5 bases had no gene match. This CDR3 is 17 amino acids long. The DNA for the CDR3 is TGTGCCAGCAGCGGACTAGCGGGGGCCGGGAGCACAGATACGCAGTATTTT. It encodes CASSGLAGAGSTDTQYF.

The J gene is TRBJ2-5, the V gene TRBV7-2; D might be TRBD2 (5 bases). V was shortened by 4 bases and J by 7 bases, with 19 bases between the two germline ends. This CDR3 is 15 amino acids long. Germline CDR1 is SGHTA and CDR2 is FQGNSA. This chain's CDR3 is CASSYSPDGRGTQYF. As DNA, the CDR3 is TGTGCCAGCAGCTATTCTCCCGACGGCCGGGGGACCCAGTACTTC.

The chain employs TRBV5-1 and TRBJ2-6; a possible D gene is TRBD1 (6 bases). The CDR3 consists of 19 residues. Trimming removed 1 base at V and 0 bases at J, with 17 bases between. Germline values: CDR1 SGHRS, CDR2 YFSETQ. The CDR3: CASSLWGFTGTSGANVLTF. DNA of the CDR3: TGCGCCAGCAGCTTGTGGGGTTTTACAGGGACCTCTGGGGCCAACGTCCTGACTTTC.

The chain is built from TRBV5-6 and TRBJ2-3; 11 bases match TRBD2. This CDR3 spans 16 amino acids. Germline values: CDR1 SGHDT, CDR2 YYEEEE. V dropped 4 bases and J dropped 5; count of bases not matched to a gene: 9. Written as DNA, the CDR3 is TGTGCCAGCAGCCGGGTAGCGGGAGGGCCCGTAGATACGCAGTATTTT. Its protein is CASSRVAGGPVDTQYF.

The chain uses TRBV7-9 and TRBJ2-3; TRBD2 matches at 13 bases. V was clipped by 1 base and J by 1 base; unmatched bases: 5. CDR3 length: 18 amino acids. Looked up from germline, CDR1 is SEHNR and CDR2 is FQNEAQ (reference sequence). The CDR3 loop is CASSLGLAGGPGTDTQYF. CDR3 nucleotide sequence: TGTGCCAGCAGCTTAGGACTAGCGGGGGGCCCCGGCACAGATACGCAGTATTTT.

The chain couples TRBV9 to TRBJ2-2, with D perhaps TRBD1 (5 bases). CDR3 length equals 14 residues. In germline, CDR1 is SGDLS, CDR2 YYNGEE. V shed 0 bases and J shed 3 bases, with 6 bases lying between them. The CDR3 loop is CASSVDRYTGELFF. In nucleotides, the CDR3 is TGTGCCAGCAGCGTAGACAGGTACACCGGGGAGCTGTTTTTT.

The chain uses TRBV3-1 (or the pseudogene TRBV3-2) and TRBJ1-5; D might be TRBD1 (5 bases). Germline V gene sequence: CDR1 LGHDT, CDR2 YNNKEL (reference sequence). The CDR3 spans 15 residues. V was shortened by 1 base and J by 0 bases, with 7 bases between the two germline ends. The CDR3 here is CASSQVRDSNQPQHF. The CDR3 DNA follows: TGTGCCAGCAGCCAAGTCAGGGATAGCAATCAGCCCCAGCATTTT.

CDR3 in amino acids: CASSLTSVLFTDTQYF. The CDR3 DNA sequence: TGTGCCAGCAGTTTGACTAGCGTCCTTTTCACAGATACGCAGTATTTT. The V gene is TRBV6-6, the J gene TRBJ2-3; 8 bases line up with TRBD2. The CDR3 is 16 residues long. Germline trimming cut 4 bases from V and 2 bases from J; bases unmatched to any gene: 8. From germline, CDR1 is MNHNY and CDR2 SVGAGI (reference sequence).